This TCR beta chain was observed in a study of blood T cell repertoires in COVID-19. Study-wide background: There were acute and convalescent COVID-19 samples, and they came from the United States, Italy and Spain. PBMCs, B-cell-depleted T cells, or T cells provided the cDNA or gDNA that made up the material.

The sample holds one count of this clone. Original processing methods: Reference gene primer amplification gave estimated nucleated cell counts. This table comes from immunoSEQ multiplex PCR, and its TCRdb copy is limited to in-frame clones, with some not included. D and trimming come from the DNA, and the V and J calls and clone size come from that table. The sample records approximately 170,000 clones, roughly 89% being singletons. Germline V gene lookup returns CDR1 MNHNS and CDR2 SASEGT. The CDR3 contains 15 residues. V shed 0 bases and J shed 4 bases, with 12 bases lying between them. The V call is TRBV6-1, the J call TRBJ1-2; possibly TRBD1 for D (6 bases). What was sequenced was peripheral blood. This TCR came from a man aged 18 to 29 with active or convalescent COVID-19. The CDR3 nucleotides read TGTGCCAGCAGTGAAGCAGGGGGTGCCTCCTATGGCTACACCTTC. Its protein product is CASSEAGGASYGYTF.